This paragraph covers one T cell receptor (beta chain) sequence. This entry comes from a study of blood T cells in healthy people across ages. A second roughly 7 to 11 cycle PCR used barcoded and J-beta primers. TCRdb passed the 5' RACE reads through MiXCR, listing each CDR3 protein once. The table records roughly 860,000 distinct CDR3 sequences, around two thirds of them present only once. The CDR3 is made up of 14 amino acids. Germline lookup yields CDR1 MNHEY and CDR2 SVGEGT. J lost 4 bases, V lost 6 bases, and 5 bases had no gene match. The specimen was blood. The TCR sequence derives from a man between 25 and 39 years old in good health. V gene TRBV6-2 or TRBV6-3 combines with J gene TRBJ2-3, with 9 positions matching TRBD1. The chain's CDR3 is CASSRDRVSDTQYF. The CDR3, as DNA: TGTGCCAGCAGCCGGGACAGGGTCTCAGATACGCAGTATTTT.